This record covers a single T cell receptor beta chain. Its antigen is still unknown. The sample is drawn from a study of T cell responses to AZD1222 COVID-19 vaccine. V shed 1 base and J 8 bases; nucleotides not matched to a gene: 10. The CDR3 totals 15 residues. Germline V gene sequence: CDR1 SNHLY, CDR2 FYNNEI. Study-level results: Donor demographics were predominantly white British with a female majority; clonal diversity may be underestimated. A reported finding is that nearly half of spike-specific TCRs target unmutated variant regions.

The assay was immunoSEQ multiplex PCR, and TCRdb's table has in-frame clones only and misses some. The table includes roughly 100,000 clones, approximately 90% detected once. This TCR derives from an adult in good health. This material consisted of peripheral blood, taken on day 0 of AZD1222 vaccination. The gene calls are TRBV2 and TRBJ1-2, with TRBD1 matching over 7 bases. The CDR3 DNA reads TGTGCCAGCAGTGAAGTAAGACAGGGACGTCGGGGCTACACCTTC. Its protein is CASSEVRQGRRGYTF.